This T cell receptor beta chain was recorded in a study of identical twins. The CDR3 contains 13 residues. Regarding this clonotype: Its specificity is not known.

A universal primer site came from template switching; cDNA carried unique molecular identifiers. TCRdb re-called the 5' RACE reads through MiXCR, storing one row per CDR3 protein. The table has 1.5 million to 2 million distinct CDR3 sequences, about 32% seen once. Findings and caveats of the study: Surplus twin overlap in beta out-of-frame sequences was less pronounced. Insertions ran lower in abundant cord blood beta clonotypes, though not in memory repertoires. Conclusions leaned on cross-sectional statistical analysis and did not track the same donors over time.

Sample: cord blood. The chain has TRBV21-1 and TRBJ1-5. TRBV21-1 constitutes a pseudogene. The clonotype comes from a newborn girl in good health. CDR3 loop: CASSKATNQPQHF. The CDR3, as DNA: TGTGCCAGCAGCAAAGCCACCAATCAGCCCCAGCATTTT.